This TCR beta chain was documented in a study of blood T cell repertoires in COVID-19. About the study: COVID-19 samples collected from the United States, Italy and Spain covered acute and convalescent phases.

The germline V gene has CDR1 WNHNN and CDR2 SYGVQD (reference sequence). The CDR3 totals 18 residues. Original processing notes: Using reference gene primer amplification, nucleated cell counts were estimated. Generated by immunoSEQ multiplex PCR, the TCRdb table keeps only in-frame clones and is missing some. From that table come the V and J calls and clone size; the DNA was used to work out D and trimming. The sample consists of hundreds of thousands of clones, roughly 90% of them appearing once. With respect to this clone: Mismatch with germline at one junction end may stem from a read error.

Sequencing used peripheral blood. The source is a woman between 50 and 59 years old with active or convalescent COVID-19. This chain uses TRBV10-1 with TRBJ1-2; no firm D call. The CDR3 bases are TGCGCCAGCAGGGAGTATTCGGGTCCAAATGTCGCCTGCTATGGCTACACCTTC. Translated: CASREYSGPNVACYGYTF.